Below, 13 T cell receptor beta chains from the same sample are listed, as sequenced in a study of a mutant IDH1 vaccine in newly diagnosed glioma. Time point specified: baseline, week 1 (first vaccination visit). Treatment noted: pre-vaccination baseline after standard-of-care therapy. Sequencing used immunoSEQ multiplex PCR; TCRdb keeps in-frame clones, though not all of them. The data contain tens of thousands of clones, around four fifths of them singletons. The sequenced sample was peripheral blood mononuclear cells (PBMCs), obtained from a glioma patient treated with radiotherapy, temozolomide or both. These receptors all stem from a woman between 18 and 30 years old with glioma. Some clones in this sample may be carry-over from other donors' samples.

V usage is TRBV30 and J usage is TRBJ2-1; tentative D call: TRBD1 (5 bases). Germline V CDR1 and CDR2: GTSNPN, SVGIG (reference sequence). This CDR3 is built from 13 residues. Trimming cost V 4 bases and J 4 bases, with 11 bases left between them. In DNA, the CDR3 is TGTGCCTGGATAGGGGTGGGATACAATGAGCAGTTCTTC. It translates to CAWIGVGYNEQFF. Variable domain in full (rest from reference TRBV30 and TRBJ2-1): SQTIHQWPATLVQPVGSPLSLECTVEGTSNPNLYWYRQAAGRGLQLLFYSVGIGQISSEVPQNLSASRPQDRQFILSSKKLLLSDSGFYLCAWIGVGYNEQFFGPGTRLTVL.

The chain links TRBV6-5 to TRBJ2-7; 8 positions match TRBD2. J was trimmed by 3 bases and V by 6 bases; bases with no gene match: 7. This CDR3 has 14 amino acids. Per the germline V gene, CDR1 is MNHEY and CDR2 is SVGAGI. The CDR3 sequence: CASRPGTRVYEQYF. Written as DNA, the CDR3 is TGTGCCAGCAGGCCCGGGACTAGAGTCTACGAGCAGTACTTC.

The V and J genes are TRBV7-2 and TRBJ1-6; 8 positions agree with TRBD1. Unmatched junction bases numbered 8, after V lost 1 base and J lost 9 bases. Germline lookup yields CDR1 SGHTA and CDR2 FQGNSA. This CDR3 contains 16 residues. Here the CDR3 DNA reads TGTGCCAGCAGCTTAGGCGGGACAGGTCCACTTTCACCCCTCCACTTT. Encoded protein: CASSLGGTGPLSPLHF.

The V call is TRBV4-2, the J call TRBJ1-2; unclear D gene. The CDR3 is 16 amino acids. Germline lookup yields CDR1 LGHNA and CDR2 YNFKEQ. V lost 4 bases and J lost 2, with 17 bases in between. CDR3 residues: CASSPTWSTENYGYTF. The CDR3 coding sequence is TGTGCCAGCAGCCCCACCTGGAGCACGGAAAACTATGGCTACACCTTC.

V and J are TRBV2 and TRBJ1-1; D is possibly TRBD1 (6 bases). This CDR3 comprises 14 residues. Germline lookup yields CDR1 SNHLY and CDR2 FYNNEI. V dropped 5 bases and J dropped 4 bases, with 14 bases sitting between them. The CDR3 protein is CASSNLGGGTEAFF. DNA for the CDR3: TGTGCCAGCAGTAACCTAGGGGGGGGCACTGAAGCTTTCTTT.

This chain connects TRBV5-1 to TRBJ2-1; perhaps D is TRBD1 or TRBD2 (6 bases each). Germline V gives CDR1 SGHRS, CDR2 YFSETQ. V was shortened by 7 bases and J by 4 bases, with 15 bases between the two germline ends. The CDR3 contains 14 residues. The CDR3 loop is CASARGTTYNEQFF. In DNA, the CDR3 is TGCGCCAGCGCCCGGGGGACAACTTACAATGAGCAGTTCTTC.

V and J are TRBV7-9 and TRBJ1-1; D is ambiguous. The CDR3 covers 11 residues. Trimming took 6 bases from V and 6 from J, leaving 8 bases between them. Per germline, CDR1 SEHNR and CDR2 FQNEAQ (reference sequence). The CDR3 coding sequence is TGTGCCAGCAGTCTGGACCCTGAAGCTTTCTTT. It translates to CASSLDPEAFF.

The rearrangement links TRBV19 to TRBJ1-1; unclear D gene. V was pared by 3 bases and J by 1 base, with 9 bases between. The CDR3 consists of 14 residues. CDR1 and CDR2 (germline): LNHDA, SQIVND (reference sequence). DNA for the CDR3: TGTGCCAGTAGTATCCCCCGAACGAACACTGAAGCTTTCTTT. Translating gives CASSIPRTNTEAFF.

This clone was seen a few times. The chain couples TRBV25-1 to TRBJ1-1; D possibly corresponds to TRBD1 (6 bases). V was cut by 5 bases and J by 5 bases, with 12 bases left in between. Germline V gene lookup returns CDR1 MGHDK and CDR2 SYGVNS. This CDR3 is built from 13 residues. CDR3 DNA: TGTGCCAGCAGTCTACAGGGCCGGACTGAAGCTTTCTTT. It is translated as CASSLQGRTEAFF.

The chain couples TRBV5-1 to TRBJ2-1; 10 bases are shared with TRBD2. This CDR3 is built from 17 residues. Germline V lookup: CDR1 SGHRS, CDR2 YFSETQ. Trimming cost V 3 bases and J 5 bases; bases outside gene matches: 11. The CDR3 DNA is TGCGCCAGCAGCTGGGGGGTGCTAGCGGGAGTCAACAATGAGCAGTTCTTC. Translated: CASSWGVLAGVNNEQFF.

This chain uses TRBV6-1 with TRBJ1-2, with a possible D match to TRBD1 (6 bases). This CDR3 region has 12 residues. Deletions cut 2 bases from V and 8 bases from J, with 9 bases between. In germline, CDR1 is MNHNS, CDR2 SASEGT. Here the CDR3 reads CASSEQGNGYTF. The CDR3 nucleotides read TGTGCCAGCAGTGAACAGGGGAACGGCTACACCTTC.

The genes are TRBV11-1 and TRBJ2-7, with D perhaps TRBD2 (6 bases). The CDR3 spans 15 residues. CDR1 and CDR2 from the germline V gene are SGHAT and FQDESV (reference sequence). Deletions cut 3 bases from V and 6 bases from J, with 18 bases between. Written as DNA, the CDR3 is TGTGCCAGCAGCTTGGAACTAGCCCTGGTGGGCGAGCAGTACTTC. Translating it yields CASSLELALVGEQYF.

V usage is TRBV29-1 and J usage is TRBJ2-5, with 7 bases matching TRBD2. The CDR3 totals 15 residues. The V segment lost 3 bases and the J segment 2 bases; nucleotides outside the gene matches: 9. Germline CDR1 is SQVTM and CDR2 is ANQGSEA. The CDR3 reads CSVEWGGLGQETQYF. CDR3 DNA sequence: TGCAGCGTTGAGTGGGGAGGGCTTGGGCAAGAGACCCAGTACTTC.